Below are 22 T cell receptor beta chains sequenced from a single sample in a study of blood T cell repertoires in COVID-19. Only in-frame clones appear in the TCRdb table, and some are missing; sequencing was by immunoSEQ multiplex PCR. The data hold some 270,000 clones, with 80% to 85% observed a single time. The material sequenced was peripheral blood. The receptors originated from a woman in her thirties or forties who had recovered from COVID-19.

A few counts support this clone. J is TRBJ1-2 and V is TRBV28; 9 bases align to TRBD1. V dropped 6 bases and J dropped 0; count of bases not matched to a gene: 5. Germline lookup yields CDR1 MDHEN and CDR2 SYDVKM. CDR3 length: 15 residues. CDR3 residues: CASSPGTGPNYGYTF. In nucleotides, the CDR3 is TGTGCCAGCAGCCCAGGGACAGGGCCTAACTATGGCTACACCTTC.

The V gene is TRBV19, the J gene TRBJ2-1; D is ambiguous. V was trimmed by 0 bases and J by 5 bases, leaving 17 bases between them. Germline V lookup: CDR1 LNHDA, CDR2 SQIVND (reference sequence). CDR3 size: 17 residues. The chain's CDR3 is CASSIDGLAFQNNEQFF. CDR3 nucleotide sequence: TGTGCCAGTAGTATAGATGGGTTAGCCTTTCAAAACAATGAGCAGTTCTTC.

This rearrangement joins TRBV6-5 to TRBJ2-3, with no clear D. The CDR3 has 12 amino acids. Trimming left V 5 bases short and J 5 bases short, with 8 bases between. CDR1 MNHEY and CDR2 SVGAGI come from the germline V gene. CDR3 loop: CASSKSRDTQYF. The CDR3 coding sequence is TGTGCCAGCAGTAAATCTAGAGATACGCAGTATTTT.

J is TRBJ2-3 and V is TRBV9; 7 nucleotides align to TRBD2. The CDR3 has 16 residues. Germline V gene lookup returns CDR1 SGDLS and CDR2 YYNGEE. V was pared by 0 bases and J by 0 bases, with 4 bases of the junction left unmatched. The CDR3 DNA reads TGTGCCAGCAGCGTAGGGCTAGCGGCTAGCACAGATACGCAGTATTTT. Its protein is CASSVGLAASTDTQYF.

CDR3 nucleotide sequence: TGTGCCAGCAGTTTGACAGGGCCTAACTATGGCTACACCTTC. This encodes CASSLTGPNYGYTF. This chain connects TRBV28 to TRBJ1-2, with 7 bases aligning to TRBD1. V dropped 3 bases and J dropped 0; count of bases not matched to a gene: 1. Germline V lookup: CDR1 MDHEN, CDR2 SYDVKM. This CDR3 region has 14 residues.

This chain uses TRBV18 with TRBJ1-3; 7 bases are shared with TRBD1. In germline, CDR1 is KGHSH, CDR2 LQKENI. After removal of 9 bases from V and 0 bases from J, the junction contained 2 bases not matched to a gene. This CDR3 has 13 amino acids. CDR3 loop: CASTGDSGNTIYF. The CDR3 DNA sequence: TGTGCCAGTACAGGGGACTCTGGAAACACCATATATTTT.

The DNA of the CDR3 is TGTGCCAGCAGTTACGGGCAGGGAGGCCAAGAGACCCAGTACTTC. It yields the protein CASSYGQGGQETQYF. The chain carries TRBV6-5 and TRBJ2-5; D may be TRBD2 (6 bases). Germline V gene data show CDR1 as MNHEY and CDR2 as SVGAGI. V lost 2 bases and J 1 base, leaving 11 bases between the germline ends. The length of the CDR3 is 15 residues.

The V gene is TRBV4-2, the J gene TRBJ1-5, with 7 bases identical to TRBD1. This CDR3 is 16 amino acids long. Losses at the gene ends were 4 bases for V and 7 bases for J; bases not matched to a gene: 13. Germline V CDR1 and CDR2: LGHNA, YNFKEQ. CDR3 in amino acids: CASSPGGRDKEQPQHF. The CDR3 coding sequence is TGTGCCAGCAGCCCAGGGGGTAGGGACAAGGAGCAGCCCCAGCATTTT.

The V and J genes are TRBV5-1 and TRBJ2-7; D might be TRBD1 (5 bases). Per the germline V gene, CDR1 is SGHRS and CDR2 is YFSETQ. The CDR3 is 14 residues long. V lost 0 bases to trimming and J lost 2 bases, with 9 bases between them. CDR3 region: CASSLEGVTYEQYF. CDR3 bases: TGCGCCAGCAGCTTGGAAGGGGTCACCTACGAGCAGTACTTC.

The chain has TRBV6-5 and TRBJ2-7, with no clear D. The CDR3 covers 13 residues. CDR1 and CDR2 from the germline V gene are MNHEY and SVGAGI. V was pared by 5 bases and J by 3 bases, with 11 bases between. The CDR3 is CASSLEFFYEQYF. The CDR3 nucleotides read TGTGCCAGCAGTCTGGAGTTCTTCTACGAGCAGTACTTC.

The chain employs TRBV5-1 and TRBJ2-2; unclear D gene. CDR3 size: 13 residues. Per germline, CDR1 SGHRS and CDR2 YFSETQ. Trimming took off 0 bases at V and 6 bases at J, with 6 bases between the two ends. The CDR3, as DNA: TGCGCCAGCAGCTTGGGAGCCTCCGGGGAGCTGTTTTTT. Translation: CASSLGASGELFF.

This clone was counted once. The rearrangement links TRBV6-5 to TRBJ1-2; 7 bases are shared with TRBD1. CDR1 and CDR2 from the germline V gene are MNHEY and SVGAGI. The V segment lost 7 bases and the J segment 7 bases; nucleotides outside the gene matches: 6. This CDR3 comprises 12 residues. In DNA form, the CDR3 reads TGTGCCAGCACCTTTACAGGGGCTGGCTACACCTTC. Translated, it gives CASTFTGAGYTF.

This clone was counted a few times. The gene calls are TRBV4-1 and TRBJ1-5, with 7 bases matching TRBD1. Germline V gene data show CDR1 as MGHRA and CDR2 as YSYEKL. Trimming at V came to 0 bases and at J to 7 bases, leaving 3 bases not matched to a gene. CDR3 length equals 14 residues. The CDR3 sequence is CASSQETGAQPQHF. CDR3 nucleotides: TGCGCCAGCAGCCAAGAAACAGGGGCCCAGCCCCAGCATTTT.

This rearrangement joins TRBV2 to TRBJ2-5, with 8 positions matching TRBD2. Germline-derived CDR1 and CDR2 are SNHLY and FYNNEI. After removal of 2 bases from V and 2 bases from J, the junction contained 7 bases not matched to a gene. CDR3 length: 16 residues. This CDR3 is CASSEQSSGRQETQYF. DNA of the CDR3: TGTGCCAGCAGTGAACAATCTAGCGGGCGGCAAGAGACCCAGTACTTC. Together with reference TRBV2 and TRBJ2-5, the CDR3 gives the full variable domain: EPEVTQTPSHQVTQMGQEVILRCVPISNHLYFYWYRQILGQKVEFLVSFYNNEISEKSEIFDDQFSVERPDGSNFTLKIRSTKLEDSAMYFCASSEQSSGRQETQYFGPGTRLLVL.

The chain couples TRBV7-3 to TRBJ2-1; weak D call: TRBD1 (6 bases). Germline values: CDR1 SGHTA, CDR2 FQGTGA. The CDR3 runs 16 residues. Trimming left V 2 bases short and J 3 bases short, with 14 bases between. CDR3 nucleotides: TGTGCCAGCAGCTTAGTAGGGACACTGCGCTACAATGAGCAGTTCTTC. This codes for CASSLVGTLRYNEQFF.

J is TRBJ1-3 and V is TRBV25-1, with D uncertain. Looked up from germline, CDR1 is MGHDK and CDR2 is SYGVNS. The CDR3 consists of 11 residues. Trimming stripped 5 bases from V and 3 bases from J, with 2 bases between. The CDR3 here is CASSLGNTIYF. The CDR3 DNA reads as TGTGCCAGCAGTCTTGGAAACACCATATATTTT.

V is TRBV28 and J is TRBJ1-4; D might be TRBD1 (6 bases). Germline V CDR1 and CDR2: MDHEN, SYDVKM. The CDR3 contains 15 residues. V was pared by 1 base and J by 11 bases, with 17 bases between. CDR3 DNA sequence: TGTGCCAGCAGTTTATCAAGGGGTAGGGGGGGGAAACTGTTTTTT. It specifies CASSLSRGRGGKLFF.

This clone was recorded a few times. V and J are TRBV28 and TRBJ1-3; 7 bases are shared with TRBD1. Germline CDR1 MDHEN, CDR2 SYDVKM. CDR3 length: 17 residues. V was clipped by 6 bases and J by 0 bases; unmatched bases: 11. In nucleotides, the CDR3 is TGTGCCAGCAGCAATTTACCCGGGACAGACTCTGGAAACACCATATATTTT. It translates to CASSNLPGTDSGNTIYF.

The rearrangement links TRBV28 to TRBJ2-7, with D possibly matching TRBD2 (7 bases). Germline V gene sequence: CDR1 MDHEN, CDR2 SYDVKM. The CDR3 contains 14 residues. The V end was cut by 10 bases, the J end by 2 bases, with 18 bases between. The CDR3 region has the DNA TGTGCCACCAGCTGGGGGGGGGCTACCTACGAGCAGTACTTC. It codes for CATSWGGATYEQYF.

The rearrangement uses TRBV10-2 and TRBJ1-5; D might be TRBD1 (6 bases). The CDR3 runs 15 residues. V shed 8 bases and J shed 3 bases, with 17 bases lying between them. Germline V lookup: CDR1 WSHSY, CDR2 SAAADI. As DNA, the CDR3 is TGCGCCAGCTCGGGGGGGGGACAAGCCAATCAGCCCCAGCATTTT. Translating gives CASSGGGQANQPQHF.

V is TRBV4-1 and J is TRBJ2-7; possible D gene TRBD2, 5 bases. The CDR3 covers 16 residues. Germline assignment: CDR1 MGHRA and CDR2 YSYEKL. Trimming shortened V by 4 bases and J by 3 bases, and 19 bases separated the two germline ends. The CDR3 bases are TGCGCCAGCAGCCCAGTCGGTCCCGGGAACTACTACGAGCAGTACTTC. It is translated as CASSPVGPGNYYEQYF.

This clone appeared a single time. The rearrangement uses TRBV29-1 and TRBJ1-1, with D hard to call. V was pared by 4 bases and J by 6 bases, with 12 bases between. The CDR3 consists of 12 residues. Germline values: CDR1 SQVTM, CDR2 ANQGSEA. As DNA, the CDR3 is TGCAGCGTTGGGGTTCCCGGAGCTGAAGCTTTCTTT. Its translation is CSVGVPGAEAFF.